This T cell receptor beta chain stems from a study of blood T cell repertoires in COVID-19. Study background: The cDNA or gDNA used as material had been derived from T cells, B-cell-depleted T cells, or PBMCs.

Data came from immunoSEQ multiplex PCR; TCRdb stores just in-frame clones and leaves some out. Among about 200,000 clones listed, around 82% were seen once. All enrollees were roughly 18 to 95 years old and from approximately 24 US areas. CDR1 and CDR2 from the germline V gene are LGHNA and YNFKEQ. This CDR3 spans 15 amino acids. The trim removed 1 base at V and 0 bases at J, leaving 0 bases unmatched. The sequenced sample was PBMCs or T cells enriched from blood (not recorded which). The receptor's source is a woman aged 55-69 years with acute COVID-19. The rearrangement joins TRBV4-2 to TRBJ1-1; 9 bases fit TRBD1. CDR3 nucleotides: TGTGCCAGCAGCCAAGGGGACAGGGTGAACACTGAAGCTTTCTTT. Translated: CASSQGDRVNTEAFF.